A single sample is the source of the 29 T cell receptor beta chains below, sequenced in a study of OX40 agonist ivuxolimab in advanced cancers. Sequencing used immunoSEQ multiplex PCR; TCRdb keeps in-frame clones, though not all of them. The top ten hold around 7% of the sample, which has over 70,000 clones, more than 75% seen once. Here the sequenced sample was CD4+ or CD8+ T cells sorted from blood, taken in a trial of the OX40 agonist ivuxolimab. The receptors come from an adult with an advanced solid tumor such as melanoma, head and neck, liver or kidney cancer.

Remarks on this clone: Additional DNA sequences in this sample encode the identical CDR3. The chain uses TRBV7-9 and TRBJ1-4; TRBD1 might be the D (6 bases). Germline-derived CDR1 and CDR2 are SEHNR and FQNEAQ (reference sequence). V was pared by 5 bases and J by 1 base, with 8 bases between. The CDR3 is made up of 14 amino acids. This CDR3 is CASSPRGTNEKLFF. The CDR3 DNA reads TGTGCCAGCAGCCCCAGGGGAACTAATGAAAAACTGTTTTTT.

The chain joins TRBV19 to TRBJ2-5; possibly TRBD1 for D (6 bases). The CDR3 sequence is 14 residues long. The germline CDR1 and CDR2 sequences are LNHDA and SQIVND (reference sequence). V shed 1 base and J shed 5 bases, with 11 bases lying between them. This CDR3 is CASSIGQGQETQYF. DNA for the CDR3: TGTGCCAGTAGTATAGGGCAGGGGCAGGAGACCCAGTACTTC.

V gene TRBV19 combines with J gene TRBJ2-1; tentative D call: TRBD1 (5 bases). The germline V gene encodes CDR1 LNHDA and CDR2 SQIVND (reference sequence). The V end lost 5 bases, the J end lost 2 bases, and 13 bases lay between the germline ends. CDR3 length equals 15 residues. CDR3 region: CASSPTVVTYNEQFF. CDR3 nucleotides: TGTGCCAGTAGTCCGACAGTCGTAACCTACAATGAGCAGTTCTTC.

As to this clone: In the same sample, other DNA sequences code for this CDR3. The CDR3, as DNA: TGTGCCAGCAATACAGGGGGCAACTATGGCTACACCTTC. Translating it yields CASNTGGNYGYTF. The chain joins TRBV2 to TRBJ1-2, with 9 bases identical to TRBD1. J was trimmed by 2 bases and V by 7 bases; bases with no gene match: 2. The V gene's germline CDR1 is SNHLY and CDR2 FYNNEI. The CDR3 runs 13 residues.

This chain connects TRBV2 to TRBJ1-2; D is unresolved. Trimming pared 6 bases from V and 8 bases from J, leaving 10 bases between. The CDR3 covers 11 residues. Germline V gene data show CDR1 as SNHLY and CDR2 as FYNNEI. CDR3 amino acids: CASRGGGGYTF. The CDR3 DNA follows: TGTGCCAGCAGGGGCGGTGGGGGCTACACCTTC.

The chain uses TRBV29-1 and TRBJ1-2; D is perhaps TRBD1 (5 bases). This CDR3 is 16 amino acids long. Looked up from germline, CDR1 is SQVTM and CDR2 is ANQGSEA. V lost 7 bases to trimming and J lost 7 bases, with 28 bases between them. Written as DNA, the CDR3 is TGCAGCGCTCTAGACAGAGTGCTACAAGGCTCGGGTGGCTACACCTTC. Its protein product is CSALDRVLQGSGGYTF.

The chain employs TRBV5-8 and TRBJ2-7; D might be TRBD2 (5 bases). Trimming stripped 0 bases from V and 0 bases from J, with 10 bases between. Germline loops: CDR1 SGHTS, CDR2 YDEGEE. CDR3 length: 15 residues. CDR3 nucleotides: TGTGCCAGCAGCTTGGTTAGCGCGAACTCCTACGAGCAGTACTTC. Translating it yields CASSLVSANSYEQYF.

This chain uses TRBV19 with TRBJ2-1; 12 nucleotides match TRBD2. The germline CDR1 and CDR2 sequences are LNHDA and SQIVND (reference sequence). Trimming removed 4 bases from V and 7 bases from J; junction bases left unmatched: 5. The CDR3 spans 15 residues. The CDR3 bases are TGTGCCAGTAGTACCCTGACTAGCGGGAGTAATGAGCAGTTCTTC. Encoded protein: CASSTLTSGSNEQFF.

This clone was seen a single time. This rearrangement joins TRBV6-5 to TRBJ1-2, with D tentatively TRBD1 (6 bases). The CDR3 extends over 14 amino acids. V lost 5 bases and J 2 bases, leaving 12 bases between the germline ends. The germline V gene encodes CDR1 MNHEY and CDR2 SVGAGI. The CDR3 spells CASSPDQGNYGYTF. CDR3 nucleotide sequence: TGTGCCAGCAGTCCAGATCAGGGGAACTATGGCTACACCTTC.

The genes are TRBV19 and TRBJ1-1; D is uncertain. This CDR3 spans 13 amino acids. V was pared by 8 bases and J by 0 bases, with 10 bases between. The germline gives CDR1 LNHDA, CDR2 SQIVND (reference sequence). CDR3 in amino acids: CASCPTVNTEAFF. For the CDR3, the DNA is TGTGCCAGTTGCCCCACTGTGAACACTGAAGCTTTCTTT.

This rearrangement joins TRBV2 to TRBJ1-3; D gene unclear. The CDR3 has 12 amino acids. Germline values: CDR1 SNHLY, CDR2 FYNNEI. Trimming removed 2 bases from V and 5 bases from J, with 4 bases in between. The CDR3 region is CASSETRNTIYF. CDR3 DNA: TGTGCCAGCAGTGAAACCCGAAACACCATATATTTT.

J is TRBJ1-2 and V is TRBV18; possibly TRBD1 for D (5 bases). This CDR3 has 17 residues. Germline assignment: CDR1 KGHSH and CDR2 LQKENI. The V end was cut by 1 base, the J end by 1 base, with 16 bases between. The CDR3, as DNA: TGTGCCAGCTCACCACTCCTTACGGGAGGGGTTAACTATGGCTACACCTTC. It yields the protein CASSPLLTGGVNYGYTF.

V usage is TRBV4-1 and J usage is TRBJ2-3; TRBD2 aligns across 7 bases. With 1 base clipped from V and 5 bases from J, the junction kept 6 bases outside the gene matches. Germline V gives CDR1 MGHRA, CDR2 YSYEKL. The CDR3 totals 15 residues. The CDR3 sequence: CASSQGRKRGDTQYF. CDR3 bases: TGCGCCAGCAGCCAAGGACGGAAGCGGGGAGATACGCAGTATTTT.

This chain connects TRBV6-5 to TRBJ2-1, with a possible D match to TRBD1 (6 bases). The CDR3 runs 14 residues. V gave up 5 bases and J gave up 2 bases, with 10 bases separating them. CDR1 is MNHEY, CDR2 SVGAGI, per germline. The DNA of the CDR3 is TGTGCCAGCAGTACTGGACAGCCCTACAATGAGCAGTTCTTC. Translating gives CASSTGQPYNEQFF.

In the case of this clone: The CDR3 carries no conserved terminal phenylalanine or tryptophan, so it likely arises from a read error. This rearrangement joins TRBV18 to TRBJ1-1; D gene unclear. The CDR3 is 14 residues long. The germline CDR1 and CDR2 sequences are KGHSH and LQKENI. Trimming cost V 5 bases and J 0 bases, with 10 bases left between them. The CDR3 nucleotides read TGTGCCAGCTCAAGGGAACACCTGAACACTGAAGCTTTCCTT. Translating it yields CASSREHLNTEAFL.

The genes are TRBV25-1 and TRBJ1-1; D may be TRBD1 (5 bases). V was shortened by 5 bases and J by 5 bases, with 15 bases between the two germline ends. The germline CDR1 and CDR2 sequences are MGHDK and SYGVNS. The CDR3 has 14 residues. The CDR3 DNA sequence: TGTGCCAGCAGTAGGGGAGTTGGGGGAACTGAAGCTTTCTTT. This translates into CASSRGVGGTEAFF.

There are a few counts of this clone. V gene TRBV6-1 combines with J gene TRBJ1-6; TRBD1 matches 9 bases. The CDR3 sequence is 14 residues long. V lost 6 bases and J lost 7; bases outside the gene matches: 4. Germline V gene lookup returns CDR1 MNHNS and CDR2 SASEGT. The CDR3 reads CASRGDRVNSPLHF. DNA for the CDR3: TGTGCCAGCAGGGGGGACAGGGTAAATTCACCCCTCCACTTT.

The V call is TRBV7-9, the J call TRBJ2-7; D is undetermined. V lost 5 bases and J lost 2, with 10 bases in between. The CDR3 contains 13 residues. The V gene's germline CDR1 is SEHNR and CDR2 FQNEAQ (reference sequence). CDR3 region: CASSRQETYEQYF. The CDR3 DNA is TGTGCCAGCAGCCGACAAGAAACCTACGAGCAGTACTTC.

The chain recombines TRBV5-4 with TRBJ2-1, with 16 bases fitting TRBD2. This CDR3 region has 15 residues. Trimming cost V 1 base and J 15 bases; bases outside gene matches: 7. The germline gives CDR1 SGHNT, CDR2 YYREEE (reference sequence). CDR3 sequence: CASSLLGLAGGPVFF. The CDR3 DNA reads TGTGCCAGCAGCTTGTTGGGACTAGCGGGAGGGCCGGTGTTCTTC.

The rearrangement joins TRBV19 to TRBJ1-1, with a weak D call TRBD1 (5 bases). Per the germline V gene, CDR1 is LNHDA and CDR2 is SQIVND (reference sequence). V was shortened by 3 bases and J by 1 base, with 9 bases between the two germline ends. This CDR3 has 14 amino acids. Here the CDR3 reads CASSIRGTNTEAFF. In DNA form, the CDR3 reads TGTGCCAGTAGTATCCGGGGGACGAACACTGAAGCTTTCTTT.

The chain recombines TRBV27 with TRBJ1-1; tentatively, D is TRBD1 (6 bases). Germline lookup yields CDR1 MNHEY and CDR2 SMNVEV (reference sequence). V was clipped by 6 bases and J by 0 bases, with 20 bases between them. The CDR3 spans 17 residues. The CDR3, as DNA: TGTGCCAGCAGCCGCATCCCATCGGGGGGCATGAACACTGAAGCTTTCTTT. This encodes CASSRIPSGGMNTEAFF.

The chain couples TRBV6-5 to TRBJ1-6; D is unclear. Trimming took off 2 bases at V and 7 bases at J, with 9 bases between the two ends. This CDR3 has 14 amino acids. CDR1 is MNHEY and CDR2 is SVGAGI in the germline V gene. The CDR3 region is CASSYPGVNSPLHF. The CDR3 DNA reads TGTGCCAGCAGTTACCCCGGGGTGAATTCACCCCTCCACTTT.

The rearrangement joins TRBV7-2 to TRBJ1-1, with TRBD1 as a possible D gene (5 bases). The germline gives CDR1 SGHTA, CDR2 FQGNSA. The V end was cut by 2 bases, the J end by 1 base, with 11 bases between. The CDR3 totals 15 residues. CDR3 nucleotides: TGTGCCAGCAGCTTAACCGGGGGAGAGAACACTGAAGCTTTCTTT. This encodes CASSLTGGENTEAFF.

V gene TRBV7-2 combines with J gene TRBJ1-1; TRBD1 matches 10 bases. CDR3 length: 14 amino acids. The germline V gene encodes CDR1 SGHTA and CDR2 FQGNSA. Trimming took 5 bases from V and 5 from J; bases not matched to a gene: 5. CDR3 amino acids: CASSPGTGVTEAFF. The CDR3 region has the DNA TGTGCCAGCAGCCCCGGGACAGGGGTTACTGAAGCTTTCTTT.

The CDR3 nucleotides are TGCGCCAGCAGCTTGTGGCAGGGGAGATACAATGAGCAGTTCTTC. The encoded protein is CASSLWQGRYNEQFF. The V call is TRBV5-1, the J call TRBJ2-1; D is possibly TRBD1 (6 bases). Germline-derived CDR1 and CDR2 are SGHRS and YFSETQ. CDR3 length: 15 amino acids. V lost 1 base to trimming and J lost 4 bases, with 12 bases between them.

This chain links TRBV11-2 with TRBJ2-5; 13 bases line up with TRBD2. V lost 5 bases and J lost 4; bases outside the gene matches: 4. Looked up from germline, CDR1 is SGHAT and CDR2 is FQNNGV. The CDR3 runs to 15 residues. The CDR3 DNA reads as TGTGCCAGCAGCACTAGCGGGAGGGCCCGAGAGACCCAGTACTTC. Its translation is CASSTSGRARETQYF.

The chain employs TRBV9 and TRBJ2-5; D not resolved. Germline assignment: CDR1 SGDLS and CDR2 YYNGEE. The ends were cut back, 3 bases at V and 1 base at J, with 10 bases in the middle. The CDR3 is made up of 14 amino acids. CDR3: CASSGYGVQETQYF. CDR3 DNA sequence: TGTGCCAGCAGCGGATACGGAGTCCAAGAGACCCAGTACTTC.

Concerning this clone itself: The junction and the germline gene differ at one end; a read error may be behind it. This CDR3 reads CASSFGTSFSDQPQHF. The DNA of the CDR3 is TGTGCCAGCAGCTTCGGGACATCTTTTAGCGATCAGCCCCAGCATTTT. This sequence joins TRBV7-8 and TRBJ1-5; a possible D gene is TRBD1 (6 bases). The CDR3 is made up of 16 amino acids. Germline assignment: CDR1 SGHVS and CDR2 FQNEAQ. Full variable domain (outside the CDR3, taken from reference TRBV7-8 and TRBJ1-5): GAGVSQSPRYKVAKRGQDVALRCDPISGHVSLFWYQQALGQGPEFLTYFQNEAQLDKSGLPSDRFFAERPEGSVSTLKIQRTQQEDSAVYLCASSFGTSFSDQPQHFGDGTRLSIL.

CDR3 coding DNA: TGTGCCAGCAGCTTAACCGGGGGGCGCAATGAAGCTTTCTTT. Its protein product is CASSLTGGRNEAFF. The chain recombines TRBV6-5 with TRBJ1-1, with D possibly TRBD1 on 6 matching bases. Trimming cost V 6 bases and J 7 bases, with 18 bases left between them. The CDR3 is 14 residues long. The germline CDR1 and CDR2 sequences are MNHEY and SVGAGI.